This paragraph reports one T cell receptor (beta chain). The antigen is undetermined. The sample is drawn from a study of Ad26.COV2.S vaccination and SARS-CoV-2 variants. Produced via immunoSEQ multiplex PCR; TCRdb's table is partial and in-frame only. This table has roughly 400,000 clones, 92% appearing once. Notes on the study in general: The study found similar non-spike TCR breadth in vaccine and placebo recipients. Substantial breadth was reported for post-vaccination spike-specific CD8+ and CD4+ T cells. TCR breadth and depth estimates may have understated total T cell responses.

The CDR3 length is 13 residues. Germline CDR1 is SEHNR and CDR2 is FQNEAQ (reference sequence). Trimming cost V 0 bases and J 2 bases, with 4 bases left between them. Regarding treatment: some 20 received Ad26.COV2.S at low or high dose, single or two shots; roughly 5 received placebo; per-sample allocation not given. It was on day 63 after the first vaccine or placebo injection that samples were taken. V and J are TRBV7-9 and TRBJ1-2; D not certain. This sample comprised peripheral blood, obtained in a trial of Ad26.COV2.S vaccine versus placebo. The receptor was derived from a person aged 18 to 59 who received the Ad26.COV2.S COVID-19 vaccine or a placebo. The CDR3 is CASSLALNYGYTF. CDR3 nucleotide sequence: TGTGCCAGCAGCTTAGCTCTCAACTATGGCTACACCTTC.